This T cell receptor (beta chain) was retrieved from a study of T cell clonality in common variable immunodeficiency. In regard to this clone: Antigen unknown. The CDR3 end is not reached by the read, which stops 3 residues before it; the germline J gene fills it in.

Broader study findings: Patient heterogeneity in the CVID cohort limited correlations between repertoire features and clinical complications.

Equal genomic DNA amounts from CVID and control samples were sequenced. Clones were sequenced by immunoSEQ multiplex PCR, and TCRdb holds only the in-frame ones, with some missing. The sample has fewer than 50,000 clones, none seen only once. Most patients and controls had Caucasian heritage. Germline values: CDR1 SNHLY, CDR2 FYNNEI. This CDR3 is 14 amino acids long. Trimming cost V 2 bases and J 1 base, with 8 bases left between them. Sample: peripheral blood mononuclear cells. The V and J genes are TRBV2 and TRBJ1-1; D is unresolved. The sequence came from a person between 18 and 75 years old in good health. Partial CDR3 DNA: TGTGCCAGCAGTGAACGCCCGGGGAACACTGAA. Its translation is CASSERPGNTE. The full CDR3 sequence reads CASSERPGNTEAFF.